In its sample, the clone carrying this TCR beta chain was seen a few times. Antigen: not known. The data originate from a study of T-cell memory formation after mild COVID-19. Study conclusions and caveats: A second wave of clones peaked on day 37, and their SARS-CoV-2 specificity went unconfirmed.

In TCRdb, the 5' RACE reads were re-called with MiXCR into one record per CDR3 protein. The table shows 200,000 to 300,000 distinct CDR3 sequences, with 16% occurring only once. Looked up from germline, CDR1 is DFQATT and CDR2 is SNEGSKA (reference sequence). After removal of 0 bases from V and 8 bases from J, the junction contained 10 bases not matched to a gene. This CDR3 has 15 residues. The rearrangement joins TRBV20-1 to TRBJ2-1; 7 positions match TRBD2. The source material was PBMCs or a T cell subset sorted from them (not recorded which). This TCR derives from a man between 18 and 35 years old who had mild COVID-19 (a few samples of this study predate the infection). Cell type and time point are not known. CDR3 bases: TGCAGTGCTAGAGAACTAGCGAGACCCATCCATGAGCAGTTCTTC. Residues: CSARELARPIHEQFF.